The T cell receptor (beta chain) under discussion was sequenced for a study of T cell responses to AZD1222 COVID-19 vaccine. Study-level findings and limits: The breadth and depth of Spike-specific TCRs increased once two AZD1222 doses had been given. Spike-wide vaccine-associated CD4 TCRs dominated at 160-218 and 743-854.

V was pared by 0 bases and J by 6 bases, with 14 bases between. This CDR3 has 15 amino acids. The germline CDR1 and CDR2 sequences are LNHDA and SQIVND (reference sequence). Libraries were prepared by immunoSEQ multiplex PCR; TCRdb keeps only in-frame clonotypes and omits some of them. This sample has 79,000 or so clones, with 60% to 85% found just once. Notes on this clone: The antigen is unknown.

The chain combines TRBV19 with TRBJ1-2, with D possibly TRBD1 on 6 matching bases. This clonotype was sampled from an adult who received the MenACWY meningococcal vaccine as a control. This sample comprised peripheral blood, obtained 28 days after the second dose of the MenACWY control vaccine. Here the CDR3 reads CASSIESGQRNGYTF. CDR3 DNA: TGTGCCAGTAGTATAGAGTCGGGACAACGGAATGGCTACACCTTC. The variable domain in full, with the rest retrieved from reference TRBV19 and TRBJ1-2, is DGGITQSPKYLFRKEGQNVTLSCEQNLNHDAMYWYRQDPGQGLRLIYYSQIVNDFQKGDIAEGYSVSREKKESFPLTVTSAQKNPTAFYLCASSIESGQRNGYTFGSGTRLTVV.